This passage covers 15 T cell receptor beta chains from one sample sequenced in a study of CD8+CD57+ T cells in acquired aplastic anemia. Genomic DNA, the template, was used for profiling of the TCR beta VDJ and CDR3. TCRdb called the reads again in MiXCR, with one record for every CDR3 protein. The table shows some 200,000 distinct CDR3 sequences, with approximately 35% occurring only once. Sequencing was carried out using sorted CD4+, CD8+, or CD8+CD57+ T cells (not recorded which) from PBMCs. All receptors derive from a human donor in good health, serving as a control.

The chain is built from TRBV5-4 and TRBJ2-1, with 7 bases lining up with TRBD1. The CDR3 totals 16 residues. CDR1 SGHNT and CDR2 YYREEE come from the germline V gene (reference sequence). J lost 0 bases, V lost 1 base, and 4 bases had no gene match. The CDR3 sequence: CASSLRRDSSYNEQFF. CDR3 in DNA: TGTGCCAGCAGCTTGCGTCGGGACAGCTCCTACAATGAGCAGTTCTTC.

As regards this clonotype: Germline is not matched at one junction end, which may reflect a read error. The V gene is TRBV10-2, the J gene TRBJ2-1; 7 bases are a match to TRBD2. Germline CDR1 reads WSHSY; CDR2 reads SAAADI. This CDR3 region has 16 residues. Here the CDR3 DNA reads TGTGCTAGTGGTTTGGTACTAACGGGAGGATCCAATGAGCAGTTCTTC. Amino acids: CASGLVLTGGSNEQFF.

CDR3 nucleotides: TGTGCCACCAGTGACCCGGGTGGGGCAGATACGCAGTATTTT. Translated, it gives CATSDPGGADTQYF. This chain joins TRBV24-1 and TRBJ2-3; D remains ambiguous. CDR1 is KGHDR and CDR2 is SFDVKD in the germline V gene. V was pared by 4 bases and J by 4 bases, with 11 bases between. This CDR3 contains 14 residues.

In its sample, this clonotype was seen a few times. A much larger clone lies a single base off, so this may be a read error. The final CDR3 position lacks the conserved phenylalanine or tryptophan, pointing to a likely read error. The CDR3 DNA follows: TGTGCCAGCAGCTACAGGGGGATTGATTCACCCCTCCACTCT. Its translation is CASSYRGIDSPLHS. V and J are TRBV5-6 and TRBJ1-6; 8 bases agree with TRBD1. The junction had 4 bases not matched to a gene; V was cut back by 3 bases and J by 8 bases. The germline V gene has CDR1 SGHDT and CDR2 YYEEEE. The CDR3 covers 14 residues.

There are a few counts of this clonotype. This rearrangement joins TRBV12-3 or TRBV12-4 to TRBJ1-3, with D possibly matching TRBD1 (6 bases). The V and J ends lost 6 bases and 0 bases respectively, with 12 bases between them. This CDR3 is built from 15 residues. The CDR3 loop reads CASRRNRDSGNTIYF. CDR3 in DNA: TGTGCCAGCAGGCGAAACAGGGACTCTGGAAACACCATATATTTT.

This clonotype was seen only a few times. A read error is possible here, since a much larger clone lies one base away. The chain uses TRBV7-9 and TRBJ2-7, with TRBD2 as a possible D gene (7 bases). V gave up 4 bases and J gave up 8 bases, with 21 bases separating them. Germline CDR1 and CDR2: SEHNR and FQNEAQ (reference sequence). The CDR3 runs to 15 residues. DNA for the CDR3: TGTGCCAGCAGCTCCCTGGGGGGGGCCCCCTGCCAGCAGTACTTC. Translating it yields CASSSLGGAPCQQYF.

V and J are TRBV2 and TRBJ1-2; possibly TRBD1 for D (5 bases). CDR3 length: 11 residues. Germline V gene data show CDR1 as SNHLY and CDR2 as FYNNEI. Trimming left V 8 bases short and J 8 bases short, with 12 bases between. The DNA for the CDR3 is TGTGCCAGCTGGGCAGGGCCGGGCTACACCTTC. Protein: CASWAGPGYTF.

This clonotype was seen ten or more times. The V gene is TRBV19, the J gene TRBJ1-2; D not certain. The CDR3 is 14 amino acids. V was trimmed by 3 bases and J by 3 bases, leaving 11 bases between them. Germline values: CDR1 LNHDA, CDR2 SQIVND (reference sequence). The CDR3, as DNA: TGTGCCAGTAGTATTGGGCAGATCTACTATGGCTACACCTTC. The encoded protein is CASSIGQIYYGYTF.

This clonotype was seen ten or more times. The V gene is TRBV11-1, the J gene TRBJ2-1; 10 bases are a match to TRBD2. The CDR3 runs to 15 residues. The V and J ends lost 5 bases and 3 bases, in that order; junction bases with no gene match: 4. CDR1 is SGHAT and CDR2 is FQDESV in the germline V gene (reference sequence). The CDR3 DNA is TGTGCCAGCAGCCCTCTAGCGGGGGACTACAATGAGCAGTTCTTC. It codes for CASSPLAGDYNEQFF.

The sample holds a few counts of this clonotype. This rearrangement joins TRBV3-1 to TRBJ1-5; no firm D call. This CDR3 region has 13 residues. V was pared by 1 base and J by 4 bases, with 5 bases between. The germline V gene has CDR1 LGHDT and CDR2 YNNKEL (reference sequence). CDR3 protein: CASSQAWNQPQHF. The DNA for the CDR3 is TGTGCCAGCAGCCAAGCCTGGAATCAGCCCCAGCATTTT.

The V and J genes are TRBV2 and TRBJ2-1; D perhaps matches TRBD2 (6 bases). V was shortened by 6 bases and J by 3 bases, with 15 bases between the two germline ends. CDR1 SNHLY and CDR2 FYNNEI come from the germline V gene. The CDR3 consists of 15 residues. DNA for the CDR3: TGTGCCAGCAGGGCCACGGGGACTTTCTACAATGAGCAGTTCTTC. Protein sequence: CASRATGTFYNEQFF. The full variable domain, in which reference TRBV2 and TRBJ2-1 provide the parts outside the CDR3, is EPEVTQTPSHQVTQMGQEVILRCVPISNHLYFYWYRQILGQKVEFLVSFYNNEISEKSEIFDDQFSVERPDGSNFTLKIRSTKLEDSAMYFCASRATGTFYNEQFFGPGTRLTVL.

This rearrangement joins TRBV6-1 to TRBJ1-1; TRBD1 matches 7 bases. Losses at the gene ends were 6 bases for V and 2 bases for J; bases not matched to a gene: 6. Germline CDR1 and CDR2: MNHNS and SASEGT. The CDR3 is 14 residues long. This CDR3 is CASRGDSANTEAFF. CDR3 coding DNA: TGTGCCAGCAGGGGGGACAGTGCAAACACTGAAGCTTTCTTT.

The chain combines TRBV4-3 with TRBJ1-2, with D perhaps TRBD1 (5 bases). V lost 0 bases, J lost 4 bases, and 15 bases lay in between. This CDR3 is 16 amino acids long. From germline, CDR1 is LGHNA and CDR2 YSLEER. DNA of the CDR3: TGCGCCAGCAGCCAAGATCAAGACAGCCTGGGCTATGGCTACACCTTC. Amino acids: CASSQDQDSLGYGYTF.

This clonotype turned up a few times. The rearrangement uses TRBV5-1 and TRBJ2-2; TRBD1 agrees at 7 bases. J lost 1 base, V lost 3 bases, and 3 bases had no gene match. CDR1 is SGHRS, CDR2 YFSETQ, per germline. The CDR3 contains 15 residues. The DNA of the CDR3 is TGCGCCAGCAGCTGGGGACAGCTGAACACCGGGGAGCTGTTTTTT. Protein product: CASSWGQLNTGELFF.

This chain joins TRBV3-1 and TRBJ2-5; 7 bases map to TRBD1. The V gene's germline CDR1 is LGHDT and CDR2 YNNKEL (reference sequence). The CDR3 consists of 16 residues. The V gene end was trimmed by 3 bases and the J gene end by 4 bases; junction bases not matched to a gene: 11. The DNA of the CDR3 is TGTGCCAGCAGCCATCTACAACTTAACAGGGGAGAGACCCAGTACTTC. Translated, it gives CASSHLQLNRGETQYF.